The clone carrying this T cell receptor beta chain showed up just a few times. The data were taken from a study of blood T cells in healthy people across ages. CDR1 is MNHEY, CDR2 SMNVEV, per germline (reference sequence). CDR3 length: 15 amino acids. The ends lost 5 bases at V and 4 bases at J; junction bases unmatched: 5. For the second PCR, which ran for 7 to 11 cycles, a sample-barcoded 5' primer and a J-beta primer mix were used. MiXCR, run by TCRdb on the 5' RACE reads, gives a single entry per CDR3 protein. This sample carries approximately 800,000 distinct CDR3 sequences, about three fifths of them seen once, and the ten largest clones take about 20%.

The chain joins TRBV27 to TRBJ2-1; 10 bases map to TRBD1. The sequencing input was blood. The TCR comes from a man aged 25-45 years in good health. The CDR3 region has the DNA TGTGCCAGCAGTCTTTCGGGACAGGGGTACAATGAGCAGTTCTTC. The encoded protein is CASSLSGQGYNEQFF.